One sample yielded the 20 T cell receptor beta chains listed below, sequenced in a study of T-cell reconstitution after alpha-beta-depleted transplantation in children. Unique molecular identifiers were incorporated into the prepared TCRbeta library. TCRdb independently ran MiXCR on the PCR reads; one entry per CDR3 protein. This sample carries a few hundred thousand distinct CDR3 sequences, 9.7% of them seen once, and the ten largest clones take 5.1%. The sequencing used PBMCs from the stem cell graft donor, collected from the stem cell graft. All receptors come from a human donor who donated a stem cell graft to a child with SCID.

This clonotype was counted only a few times. The chain links TRBV5-1 to TRBJ1-2, with 9 positions matching TRBD1. This CDR3 region has 15 residues. The germline V gene encodes CDR1 SGHRS and CDR2 YFSETQ. The ends lost 5 bases at V and 4 bases at J; junction bases unmatched: 9. CDR3 protein: CASRQGASTFYGYTF. The CDR3 nucleotides read TGCGCCAGCAGACAGGGGGCCTCAACCTTCTATGGCTACACCTTC.

This clonotype was found many times. The V and J genes are TRBV2 and TRBJ2-6; D call uncertain. Trimming cost V 6 bases and J 3 bases, with 6 bases left between them. Per the germline V gene, CDR1 is SNHLY and CDR2 is FYNNEI. The CDR3 is made up of 13 amino acids. CDR3 region: CASRSDGANVLTF. CDR3 nucleotide sequence: TGTGCCAGCAGGTCCGATGGGGCCAACGTCCTGACTTTC. The full variable domain, rest sourced from reference TRBV2 and TRBJ2-6, is EPEVTQTPSHQVTQMGQEVILRCVPISNHLYFYWYRQILGQKVEFLVSFYNNEISEKSEIFDDQFSVERPDGSNFTLKIRSTKLEDSAMYFCASRSDGANVLTFGAGSRLTVL.

Ten or more counts support this clonotype. The chain is built from TRBV9 and TRBJ2-6, with D perhaps matching TRBD1 or TRBD2 (5 bases each). V lost 4 bases and J lost 0, with 11 bases in between. Looked up from germline, CDR1 is SGDLS and CDR2 is YYNGEE. The CDR3 spans 16 residues. CDR3 sequence (DNA): TGTGCCAGCAGCCCCCGTGGGGGCTCTGGGGCCAACGTCCTGACTTTC. Translation gives CASSPRGGSGANVLTF. The variable domain in full, completed from reference TRBV9 and TRBJ2-6, reads DSGVTQTPKHLITATGQRVTLRCSPRSGDLSVYWYQQSLDQGLQFLIQYYNGEERAKGNILERFSAQQFPDLHSELNLSSLELGDSALYFCASSPRGGSGANVLTFGAGSRLTVL.

This clonotype was counted at least ten times. The V call is TRBV5-1, the J call TRBJ2-3; a possible D gene is TRBD2 (5 bases). Germline CDR1 reads SGHRS; CDR2 reads YFSETQ. The CDR3 has 13 residues. V lost 5 bases and J 6 bases, leaving 13 bases between the germline ends. Written as DNA, the CDR3 is TGCGCCAGCAGACGGGCCGGGGAGGATACGCAGTATTTT. Its translation: CASRRAGEDTQYF. The full variable domain, rest sourced from reference TRBV5-1 and TRBJ2-3, is KAGVTQTPRYLIKTRGQQVTLSCSPISGHRSVSWYQQTPGQGLQFLFEYFSETQRNKGNFPGRFSGRQFSNSRSEMNVSTLELGDSALYLCASRRAGEDTQYFGPGTRLTVL.

This clonotype occurred many times. This sequence joins TRBV5-1 and TRBJ1-2; D not resolved. The V gene lost 6 bases and the J gene lost 2 bases, with 14 bases spanning the gap. Germline assignment: CDR1 SGHRS and CDR2 YFSETQ. This CDR3 has 14 amino acids. The CDR3 is CASKSGLGNYGYTF. CDR3 nucleotide sequence: TGCGCCAGCAAAAGTGGACTGGGGAACTATGGCTACACCTTC.

This clonotype was found many times. The CDR3, as DNA: TGCGCCAGCAGTGAAGGGGATGTGTCTGAAGCTTTCTTT. Encoded protein: CASSEGDVSEAFF. The chain is built from TRBV10-2 and TRBJ1-1, with D tentatively TRBD1 (5 bases). V was pared by 3 bases and J by 6 bases, with 11 bases between. CDR1 and CDR2 (germline): WSHSY, SAAADI. This CDR3 is 13 amino acids long.

The chain employs TRBV11-2 and TRBJ2-2, with 7 positions matching TRBD1. After removal of 5 bases from V and 5 bases from J, the junction contained 5 bases not matched to a gene. Looked up from germline, CDR1 is SGHAT and CDR2 is FQNNGV. This CDR3 is built from 14 residues. CDR3 sequence reads: CASSTTGRTGELFF. For the CDR3, the DNA is TGTGCCAGCAGCACGACAGGGCGGACCGGGGAGCTGTTTTTT. The variable domain in full, completed from reference TRBV11-2 and TRBJ2-2, reads EAGVAQSPRYKIIEKRQSVAFWCNPISGHATLYWYQQILGQGPKLLIQFQNNGVVDDSQLPKDRFSAERLKGVDSTLKIQPAKLEDSAVYLCASSTTGRTGELFFGEGSRLTVL.

This clonotype was counted only a few times. The chain combines TRBV30 with TRBJ1-1; D is uncertain. Deletions cut 1 base from V and 4 bases from J, with 10 bases between. Germline loops: CDR1 GTSNPN, CDR2 SVGIG (reference sequence). The CDR3 covers 13 residues. CDR3 protein: CAWSEGLSTEAFF. CDR3 sequence (DNA): TGTGCCTGGAGTGAAGGGTTGAGCACTGAAGCTTTCTTT.

This clonotype was picked up many times. The chain combines TRBV5-1 with TRBJ2-5; D gene uncertain. Trimming stripped 3 bases from V and 1 base from J, with 7 bases between. CDR3 length: 13 amino acids. Germline-derived CDR1 and CDR2 are SGHRS and YFSETQ. This chain's CDR3 is CASSSSVQETQYF. CDR3 nucleotide sequence: TGCGCCAGCAGCTCCTCCGTCCAAGAGACCCAGTACTTC.

This clonotype was counted at least ten times. V gene TRBV5-1 combines with J gene TRBJ2-1; unclear D gene. Trimming took off 1 base at V and 2 bases at J, with 7 bases between the two ends. CDR3 length equals 14 residues. CDR1 and CDR2 (germline): SGHRS, YFSETQ. CDR3 loop: CASSLLAAYNEQFF. DNA of the CDR3: TGCGCCAGCAGCTTGTTGGCAGCCTACAATGAGCAGTTCTTC.

This clonotype was seen ten or more times. The CDR3 loop is CASGLGNRANTEAFF. The CDR3 coding sequence is TGTGCTAGTGGTTTGGGAAACAGGGCGAACACTGAAGCTTTCTTT. V is TRBV12-5 and J is TRBJ1-1, with D tentatively TRBD1 (6 bases). Germline assignment: CDR1 LGHNT and CDR2 FRNRAP. The CDR3 runs 15 residues. V was clipped by 1 base and J by 1 base, with 10 bases between them. Full variable domain (missing parts from reference TRBV12-5 and TRBJ1-1): DARVTQTPRHKVTEMGQEVTMRCQPILGHNTVFWYRQTMMQGLELLAYFRNRAPLDDSGMPKDRFSAEMPDATLATLKIQPSEPRDSAVYFCASGLGNRANTEAFFGQGTRLTVV.

In the case of this clonotype: This could be a read error, since a much larger clone is one nucleotide away. The chain couples TRBV29-1 to TRBJ2-2; D is unresolved. Per germline, CDR1 SQVTM and CDR2 ANQGSEA. There are 14 residues in the CDR3. The CDR3 region is CSARRTENAGELFF. In DNA, the CDR3 is TGCAGCGCCCGCCGGACGGAGAACGCCGGGGAGCTGTTTTTT.

This clonotype was seen a handful of times. The chain combines TRBV10-3 with TRBJ1-3, with TRBD1 identical over 7 bases. The CDR3 is 11 residues long. Germline trimming cut 2 bases from V and 11 bases from J; bases unmatched to any gene: 0. Germline V gene lookup returns CDR1 ENHRY and CDR2 SYGVKD. In DNA form, the CDR3 reads TGTGCCATCAGTGAGGGACAGGCCATATATTTT. This sequence encodes CAISEGQAIYF.

This chain joins TRBV7-9 and TRBJ2-1; D is unclear. Germline lookup yields CDR1 SEHNR and CDR2 FQNEAQ (reference sequence). V was cut by 1 base and J by 6 bases, with 16 bases left in between. The CDR3 has 16 amino acids. The CDR3 DNA reads TGTGCCAGCAGCTTAGTGCGCAGAGCGCAACCCAATGAGCAGTTCTTC. Residues: CASSLVRRAQPNEQFF. Combining the CDR3 with reference TRBV7-9 and TRBJ2-1 gives the whole variable domain DTGVSQNPRHKITKRGQNVTFRCDPISEHNRLYWYRQTLGQGPEFLTYFQNEAQLEKSRLLSDRFSAERPKGSFSTLEIQRTEQGDSAMYLCASSLVRRAQPNEQFFGPGTRLTVL.

The CDR3 reads CASSLSQKRGGAGGQFF. CDR3 DNA: TGTGCCAGCAGCTTATCCCAGAAGCGGGGGGGTGCAGGGGGGCAGTTCTTC. This sequence joins TRBV7-2 and TRBJ2-1, with TRBD2 matching 10 bases. CDR1 and CDR2 from the germline V gene are SGHTA and FQGNSA. This CDR3 contains 17 residues. V gave up 2 bases and J gave up 12 bases; unmatched junction bases: 16.

This clonotype has a handful of counts. The gene calls are TRBV4-1 and TRBJ1-1, with 7 positions matching TRBD1. CDR1 and CDR2 from the germline V gene are MGHRA and YSYEKL. With 4 bases clipped from V and 1 base from J, the junction kept 6 bases outside the gene matches. This CDR3 contains 15 residues. CDR3 nucleotide sequence: TGCGCCAGCAGCCCTTTCGACAGGGCGAACACTGAAGCTTTCTTT. It is translated as CASSPFDRANTEAFF.

This clonotype has ten or more counts. The rearrangement joins TRBV10-3 to TRBJ1-5; 10 nucleotides agree with TRBD1. The length of the CDR3 is 15 residues. V was pared by 10 bases and J by 6 bases, with 12 bases of the junction left unmatched. Germline V gene data show CDR1 as ENHRY and CDR2 as SYGVKD. CDR3 protein: CATQETGGMGQPQHF. The DNA of the CDR3 is TGTGCCACCCAAGAGACAGGGGGCATGGGTCAGCCCCAGCATTTT.

The chain is built from TRBV11-2 and TRBJ2-2; D possibly corresponds to TRBD2 (8 bases). CDR1 SGHAT and CDR2 FQNNGV come from the germline V gene. The CDR3 extends over 19 amino acids. V was cut by 8 bases and J by 5 bases, with 30 bases left in between. The chain's CDR3 is CASRTAGGQPWLKTGELFF. The CDR3 nucleotides read TGTGCCAGCCGCACTGCGGGGGGACAGCCATGGCTTAAAACCGGGGAGCTGTTTTTT.

Ten or more counts support this clonotype. The chain employs TRBV12-3 or TRBV12-4 and TRBJ2-1, with TRBD1 matching over 8 bases. Unmatched junction bases numbered 9, after V lost 5 bases and J lost 6 bases. The CDR3 runs 15 residues. The CDR3 region has the DNA TGTGCCAGCAGTCTTGACAGGGGCGTAGGCAATGAGCAGTTCTTC. Translating gives CASSLDRGVGNEQFF.

V and J are TRBV7-4 and TRBJ2-5; perhaps D is TRBD1 or TRBD2 (5 bases each). Germline V lookup: CDR1 SGHVT, CDR2 SQSDAQ. CDR3 length: 13 residues. The V end was cut by 3 bases, the J end by 13 bases, with 18 bases between. CDR3 nucleotides: TGTGCCAGCAGCTTTGGTCAGAGGGGCCCGGGGTACTTC. Its protein product is CASSFGQRGPGYF.